Sequencing of this TCR beta chain was carried out in a study of T cells in Graves' hyperthyroidism and ophthalmopathy (dated by TCRdb to between 2018 and 2020). Turning to the overall study: Peripheral blood samples were taken at initial diagnosis, before any treatment was given. To identify distinguishing TCR V-J signatures, a discovery cohort of about 100 patients was used, comprising under 45 with Graves' ophthalmopathy and about 59 with stable Graves' hyperthyroidism. In roughly six Graves' hyperthyroidism patients, the study also compared T-cell repertoires from thyroid tissue with T-cell repertoires from blood. Whether ophthalmopathy could be predicted prospectively was tested in an independent validation cohort made up of approximately 19 hyperthyroidism patients plus 17 patients who later progressed to ophthalmopathy. For training and testing, the 95 to 100 patients in the discovery cohort were randomly divided in a 7:3 ratio. After sampling, hyperthyroidism patients received methimazole starting at 30 mg daily, and ophthalmopathy patients received high-dose intravenous methylprednisolone. The paper describes TCR Vbeta CDR3 sequencing of 130 to 150 peripheral blood samples, made up of some 40 ophthalmopathy patients, around 78 hyperthyroidism patients and 17 progressor patients. What the study reported, not specific to this receptor: In validation, progression to ophthalmopathy was predicted by the model with more than 65% sensitivity and approximately 78% specificity, a median of about 6.8 months before onset. Sample size was not statistically predetermined, and blinding of investigators to group allocation was not performed. Most expanded thyroid clonotypes (frequency above 0.001) were also found in blood, which suggests that blood repertoires may mirror thyroid immune responses. A model built on a 13 V-J signature distinguished ophthalmopathy from stable hyperthyroidism, reaching about 89% sensitivity and around 81% specificity in cross-validation and 80%/75% in testing.

Stable Graves' hyperthyroidism was defined as no progression to ophthalmopathy during 18 months of follow-up. Hyperthyroidism patients were aged 18 to 65 years and newly diagnosed, with disease duration of less than 2 months. Exclusion was applied to patients with uncontrolled infections, other autoimmune diseases, pregnancy or lactation. Diagnoses were established on the basis of clinical symptoms, serum thyroxine and TRAb, thyroid ultrasound, and orbital computed tomography. PBMCs were separated from over 9 ml of fresh peripheral blood using Ficoll-Paque density gradient centrifugation. Total RNA was extracted with Trizol reagent, and quality was checked on an Agilent 2100 Bioanalyzer. The CDR1 and CDR2 encoded by the germline V gene are MDHEN and SYDVKM. There are 14 amino acids in the CDR3, from cysteine to phenylalanine inclusive. Solely the CDR3 DNA is kept, with 42 bases framed from the first base. The junction shows trimming of 0 bases on V and 4 bases on J, plus 6 bases between the germline ends.

Amplification of TCR beta CDR3 regions was carried out from RNA transcripts. For the first round of RT-PCR on the TCR CDR3, the HTBI primer set was used together with the Qiagen OneStep RT-PCR kit. A second multiplex PCR round built the libraries, followed by size selection and purification. The libraries were sequenced on an Illumina HiSeq2000 using paired-end 100 bp reads. On the study's bioinformatics: SOAPnuke was used to process the raw data, with reads discarded if the reads contained adapters or uncalled bases, had a mean Phred below 15, or lacked an exact constant-primer or identifier match. High-quality paired reads were merged with COPE v1.2.5, and unique nucleotide sequences were defined as clonotypes. Clonotypes were aligned to IMGT TRBV, TRBD and TRBJ reference segments using MiTCR v1.1. Analysis was restricted to V-J combinations with a frequency above 0.0001, which covered roughly 99% of repertoires. The TCS score was defined as F50 (clonal expansion) divided by E x V (chaos), with BLOSUM62-based TCRdist calculated between CDR3 peptides within each V-J. Welch's t-statistics and random forest reduced 450 to 600 V-J features to about 12, which were used in a naive Bayes classifier (R e1071). The public reads were reanalyzed by TCRdb: fastp trimming at Q25, MiXCR alignment, in-frame beta chains only. Under each unique CDR3 protein, matching rows form one entry showing the most common genes and DNA. The V and J calls come from TCRdb's annotation, not from the publication. In this sample the table shows about 710,000 distinct CDR3 sequences, about 15% of which occur a single time. Around 7.7% of the sample is taken by the ten largest.

This clonotype occurred a few times. What antigen it recognizes has not been identified. Per-base quality was not reported, and no clone a single base away is much larger than it. The sequence was collected from a young man with Graves' hyperthyroidism. This receptor chain uses TRBV28 and TRBJ2-2; no D gene call is confident. The specimen sequenced was blood. The CDR3 region reads CASSLWTPTGELFF. The DNA sequence is as follows: TGTGCCAGCAGTTTATGGACACCCACCGGGGAGCTGTTTTTT.